This T cell receptor (beta chain) is from a study of CD8 T cells in ankylosing spondylitis. Generation of TCR beta libraries employed quantitative 5'-RACE incorporating molecular barcodes. MiXCR, applied by TCRdb to the 5' RACE reads, yields one record per CDR3 protein. The sample has fewer than 250,000 distinct CDR3 sequences, over 9.5% seen once. This clonotype has a count of ten or more. Its target is unknown. The study's findings and limits: Before this, some motif variants had been reported in reactive arthritis synovial fluid and blood. Significantly higher representation of disease-linked clones was reported for matched ankylosing spondylitis synovial fluid.

Trimming stripped 4 bases from V and 2 bases from J, with 11 bases between. The germline V gene has CDR1 SGHRS and CDR2 YFSETQ. This CDR3 is built from 14 residues. The rearrangement links TRBV5-1 to TRBJ2-3; tentatively, D is TRBD1 (6 bases). This TCR derives from a male donor with ankylosing spondylitis or in good health (not recorded which). Specimen: blood, either unsorted or a sorted T cell fraction (not recorded which). The CDR3 nucleotides read TGCGCCAGCAGCATTTGGACAGACACAGATACGCAGTATTTT. Residues: CASSIWTDTDTQYF. Together with reference TRBV5-1 and TRBJ2-3, the CDR3 gives the full variable domain: KAGVTQTPRYLIKTRGQQVTLSCSPISGHRSVSWYQQTPGQGLQFLFEYFSETQRNKGNFPGRFSGRQFSNSRSEMNVSTLELGDSALYLCASSIWTDTDTQYFGPGTRLTVL.